This TCR beta chain originates from a study of blood T cells in healthy people across ages. Alongside a J-beta primer mix, a sample-barcoded 5' primer served in a second PCR lasting roughly 7 to 11 cycles. TCRdb fed the 5' RACE reads into MiXCR, producing one record per CDR3 protein. In the table there are approximately 2,000,000 distinct CDR3 sequences, roughly two fifths of which are singletons. Trimming took off 3 bases at V and 7 bases at J, with 22 bases between the two ends. The CDR3 has 17 amino acids. Germline CDR1 SEHNR, CDR2 FQNEAQ (reference sequence). The rearrangement links TRBV7-9 to TRBJ2-1, with D tentatively TRBD1 (5 bases). The source material was blood. This sequence originates from a human donor in good health. This CDR3 reads CASSFPPRRGFVNEQFF. As DNA, the CDR3 is TGTGCCAGCAGCTTCCCGCCCCGTAGGGGTTTTGTGAATGAGCAGTTCTTC.